Listed below are T cell receptor beta chains from one sample, sequenced in a study of OX40 agonist ivuxolimab in advanced cancers. Generated by immunoSEQ multiplex PCR, the TCRdb table keeps only in-frame clones and is missing some. The table has tens of thousands of clones, around four fifths seen once. Material: CD4+ or CD8+ T cells sorted from blood, obtained in a trial of the OX40 agonist ivuxolimab. All receptors derive from an adult with an advanced solid tumor such as melanoma, head and neck, liver or kidney cancer. CDR3s include the opening cysteine and the closing phenylalanine or tryptophan. A D gene is named only where the DNA matches it firmly. For some rows the clone size is stated as once, few or many, or as a class when expanded; others skip it.

size,V,D,J,CDR3,DNA
-,TRBV5-1,-,TRBJ2-6,CASSPTSQVSGANVLTF,TGCGCCAGCAGCCCAACTTCACAGGTCTCTGGGGCCAACGTCCTGACTTTC
once,TRBV6-1,-,TRBJ1-1,CASSWELGYEAFF,TGTGCCAGCAGTTGGGAACTCGGCTATGAAGCTTTCTTT
-,TRBV19,-,TRBJ1-2,CASSTAGATNYGYTF,TGTGCCAGTAGTACCGCAGGGGCAACTAACTATGGCTACACCTTC
-,TRBV21-1,-,TRBJ1-2,CASSKLETGPANYGYTF,TGTGCCAGCAGCAAACTAGAAACAGGGCCCGCTAACTATGGCTACACCTTC
-,TRBV5-4,TRBD2,TRBJ2-7,CASSLAGTAGGAQGEQYF,TGTGCCAGCAGCTTGGCCGGGACGGCGGGAGGGGCACAGGGCGAGCAGTACTTC
-,TRBV7-2,TRBD2,TRBJ2-7,CASSLAGGNFYEQYF,TGTGCCAGCAGCTTAGCCGGGGGGAACTTCTACGAGCAGTACTTC
-,TRBV2,-,TRBJ2-7,CASILQELVHLGGEQYF,TGTGCCAGCATTCTACAGGAGCTAGTACACCTCGGGGGCGAGCAGTACTTC
-,TRBV9,-,TRBJ1-6,CASSVEGGGENSPLHF,TGTGCCAGCAGCGTGGAGGGAGGTGGCGAGAATTCACCCCTCCACTTT
-,TRBV29-1,TRBD1,TRBJ1-2,CSVTGGAVANYGYTF,TGCAGCGTTACAGGGGGCGCGGTGGCTAACTATGGCTACACCTTC
-,TRBV6-6,TRBD2,TRBJ2-7,CASRPPGLAYEQYF,TGTGCCAGCAGACCCCCGGGACTAGCTTACGAGCAGTACTTC
-,TRBV5-1,-,TRBJ1-5,CASSLSGSNQPQHF,TGCGCCAGCAGCTTATCCGGTAGCAATCAGCCCCAGCATTTT
once,TRBV6-5,-,TRBJ1-1,CASSYSPWDTEAFF,TGTGCCAGCAGTTATAGTCCTTGGGACACTGAAGCTTTCTTT
-,TRBV29-1,TRBD1,TRBJ2-7,CSVTFGQGVYEQYF,TGCAGCGTTACTTTCGGACAGGGGGTCTACGAGCAGTACTTC
-,TRBV18,-,TRBJ1-5,CASSRLDSNQPQHF,TGTGCCAGCTCACGCCTAGATAGCAATCAGCCCCAGCATTTT
-,TRBV11-1,TRBD2,TRBJ2-1,CASSPQASGNEQFF,TGTGCCAGCAGCCCCCAAGCTAGCGGGAATGAGCAGTTCTTC
-,TRBV7-8,TRBD1,TRBJ2-5,CASSPDWDRGSQYF,TGTGCCAGCAGCCCAGATTGGGACAGGGGGTCCCAGTACTTC
-,TRBV6-1,TRBD1,TRBJ2-7,CASRETGQGAKEQYF,TGTGCCAGCAGGGAAACCGGACAGGGGGCAAAAGAGCAGTACTTC
-,TRBV28,-,TRBJ1-5,CASTPAFNQPQHF,TGTGCCAGCACCCCAGCCTTCAATCAGCCCCAGCATTTT
-,TRBV2,-,TRBJ1-3,CASSESPRNTIYF,TGTGCCAGCAGTGAATCCCCTAGAAACACCATATATTTT
-,TRBV5-4,-,TRBJ2-7,CASSPGTYEQYF,TGTGCCAGCAGCCCCGGGACTTACGAGCAGTACTTC
-,TRBV20-1,-,TRBJ2-1,CSLGHTTQQFF,TGCAGCCTCGGTCACACTACCCAGCAGTTCTTC
-,TRBV5-1,-,TRBJ2-5,CASSGGEFEETQYF,TGCGCCAGCAGCGGGGGTGAATTTGAAGAGACCCAGTACTTC
-,TRBV27,TRBD1,TRBJ1-2,CASSLNGQGAHGYTF,TGTGCCAGCAGTTTGAACGGACAGGGGGCACATGGCTACACCTTC
-,TRBV1,-,TRBJ2-7,CTSSSSDLEREEQYF,TGCACCAGCAGCTCGAGCGACCTAGAGCGGGAGGAGCAGTACTTC
-,TRBV7-9,-,TRBJ2-7,CASSLVAVPYEQYF,TGTGCCAGCAGCTTAGTCGCGGTTCCCTACGAGCAGTACTTC
medium-sized,TRBV6-4,-,TRBJ2-2,CASSPSWTGELFF,TGTGCCAGCAGTCCTAGTTGGACCGGGGAGCTGTTTTTT
-,TRBV10-2,TRBD2,TRBJ2-2,CASSDLSAGVGTGELFF,TGCGCCAGCAGTGATCTCTCAGCGGGAGTGGGCACCGGGGAGCTGTTTTTT
-,TRBV20-1,-,TRBJ2-7,CSASRGYEQYF,TGCAGTGCTAGTAGAGGCTACGAGCAGTACTTC
-,TRBV19,-,TRBJ1-1,CASSIEGGNTEAFF,TGTGCCAGTAGTATAGAAGGCGGAAACACTGAAGCTTTCTTT
-,TRBV20-1,-,TRBJ1-1,CSAIRVYEAFF,TGCAGTGCTATTAGGGTTTACGAAGCTTTCTTT
-,TRBV4-3,-,TRBJ1-1,CASSQDNANTEAFF,TGCGCCAGCAGCCAAGATAACGCGAACACTGAAGCTTTCTTT
-,TRBV10-3,TRBD1,TRBJ1-6,CAAQQGAGSPLHF,TGTGCCGCCCAACAGGGGGCCGGGTCACCCCTCCACTTT
-,TRBV11-2,-,TRBJ2-7,CASSQTVYEQYF,TGTGCCAGCAGCCAGACGGTCTACGAGCAGTACTTC